This T cell receptor (beta chain) was recorded in a study of PD-1 blockade in classical Hodgkin lymphoma. Study summary: Nivolumab 3 mg/kg was given intravenously every 2 weeks.

Concerning this clone: Antigen unknown.

Sequencing used immunoSEQ multiplex PCR; TCRdb keeps in-frame clones, though not all of them. The sample holds over 70,000 clones; around nine tenths are singletons and the top ten take around 3%. Study conclusions and caveats: Complete responders' diversity at baseline resembled that of newly diagnosed patients. Healthy donors were reported to have higher baseline TCR diversity than newly diagnosed patients. Why the repertoires differ is still unclear, perhaps disease activity or prior therapy.

The CDR3 is made up of 13 amino acids. The germline V gene has CDR1 SGHNT and CDR2 YYREEE (reference sequence). V was pared by 6 bases and J by 1 base, with 8 bases between. The time point is: cycle 4 day 1 (C4D1), after 6 weeks of nivolumab. Every single patient, without exception, relapsed after autologous stem cell transplantation, and brentuximab vedotin exposure varied. The sample in question was peripheral blood mononuclear cells (PBMCs), obtained before the fourth cycle of nivolumab. The sequence was collected from a human donor with classical Hodgkin lymphoma. The V gene is TRBV5-4, the J gene TRBJ2-4; D gene unclear. CDR3 residues: CASNDGAKNIQYF. The CDR3 DNA reads TGTGCCAGCAATGACGGGGCCAAAAACATTCAGTACTTC.